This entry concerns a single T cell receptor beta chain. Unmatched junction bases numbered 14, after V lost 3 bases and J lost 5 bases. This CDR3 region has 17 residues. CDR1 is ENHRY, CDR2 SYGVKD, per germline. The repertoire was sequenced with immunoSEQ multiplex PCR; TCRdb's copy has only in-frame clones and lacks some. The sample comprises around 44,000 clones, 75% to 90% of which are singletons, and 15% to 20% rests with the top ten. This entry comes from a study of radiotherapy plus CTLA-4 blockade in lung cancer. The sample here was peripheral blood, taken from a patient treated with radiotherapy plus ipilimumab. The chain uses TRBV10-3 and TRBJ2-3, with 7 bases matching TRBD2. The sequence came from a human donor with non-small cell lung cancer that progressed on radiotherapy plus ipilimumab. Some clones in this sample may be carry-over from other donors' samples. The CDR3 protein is CAISDWGRAGSGDTQYF. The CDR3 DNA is TGTGCCATCAGTGATTGGGGGAGGGCCGGCTCGGGAGATACGCAGTATTTT.